Shown below are 30 T cell receptor beta chains from a single sample sequenced in a study of monozygotic twins with inflammatory bowel disease. TCRdb reprocessed the 5' RACE reads and reports one entry per CDR3 protein, with no DNA. Across fewer than 400,000 distinct CDR3 sequences, the top ten clones capture 5.6% of the sample. The specimen was blood. The receptor set was obtained from a human donor with ulcerative colitis or Crohn's disease, or a healthy co-twin of an affected twin (not recorded which).

The V and J genes are TRBV12-3 or TRBV12-4 and TRBJ2-5; TCRdb selects TRBD2, and the lack of DNA leaves this call unchecked. This CDR3 region has 16 residues. CDR3 sequence: CASSLGAGGLVETQYF.

The chain uses TRBV7-2 and TRBJ1-4; the TCRdb call, TRBD1, lacks DNA for checking. The CDR3 is 14 amino acids. Germline CDR1 SGHTA, CDR2 FQGNSA. The CDR3 sequence is CASKNDRKNEKLFF.

The gene calls are TRBV7-8 and TRBJ1-5; TCRdb reports TRBD1, a call that lacks DNA to check it against. There are 15 residues in the CDR3. CDR1 is SGHVS, CDR2 FQNEAQ, per germline. CDR3 sequence: CASSLIQGWGQPQHF.

V usage is TRBV28 and J usage is TRBJ2-1; TCRdb lists TRBD2, though no DNA is available to test this call. From germline, CDR1 is MDHEN and CDR2 SYDVKM. This CDR3 region has 15 residues. This chain's CDR3 is CASSYSGRSNNEQFF.

CDR3 amino acids: CASSRDAQRGPIAFF. The gene calls are TRBV7-9 and TRBJ1-1; TCRdb lists TRBD1, though no DNA is available to test this call. CDR3 size: 15 residues. In germline, CDR1 is SEHNR, CDR2 FQNEAQ (reference sequence).

The rearrangement uses TRBV9 and TRBJ1-5. This CDR3 has 15 amino acids. Germline CDR1 SGDLS, CDR2 YYNGEE. The CDR3 reads CASSPNGRIDQPQHF.

The chain combines TRBV7-2 with TRBJ2-5. The CDR3 loop spans 15 amino acids. Germline CDR1 is SGHTA and CDR2 is FQGNSA. The CDR3 sequence is CASSLGGTVKETQYF.

The V gene is TRBV15, the J gene TRBJ2-1; the TCRdb call, TRBD1, lacks DNA for checking. This CDR3 has 16 residues. The V gene's germline CDR1 is LNHNV and CDR2 YYDKDF (reference sequence). CDR3: CATSRVSGGGYNEQFF. Full variable domain (outside the CDR3, taken from reference TRBV15 and TRBJ2-1): DAMVIQNPRYQVTQFGKPVTLSCSQTLNHNVMYWYQQKSSQAPKLLFHYYDKDFNNEADTPDNFQSRRPNTSFCFLDIRSPGLGDTAMYLCATSRVSGGGYNEQFFGPGTRLTVL.

J is TRBJ2-5 and V is TRBV10-3; no DNA is available, so the TRBD2 call from TCRdb remains unchecked. The germline gives CDR1 ENHRY, CDR2 SYGVKD. The CDR3 is 13 residues long. The CDR3 here is CAISRLARETQYF.

The chain is built from TRBV7-7 and TRBJ2-3; checking the TCRdb D call of TRBD2 is not possible without DNA. Germline V gene data show CDR1 as SSHAT and CDR2 as FNYEAQ (reference sequence). CDR3 length equals 13 residues. The CDR3 sequence: CASSSLASDTQYF.

This sequence joins TRBV20-1 and TRBJ1-5; TCRdb reports TRBD1, a call that lacks DNA to check it against. Germline V gene sequence: CDR1 DFQATT, CDR2 SNEGSKA (reference sequence). The CDR3 has 18 residues. CDR3 loop: CSGTFGTGRRNSNQPQHF.

The J gene is TRBJ2-7, the V gene TRBV25-1; without DNA, the TCRdb call of TRBD2 cannot be checked. CDR1 and CDR2 from the germline V gene are MGHDK and SYGVNS. The CDR3 sequence is 14 residues long. CDR3 sequence: CASSFGLLSYEQYF.

The V gene is TRBV6-1, the J gene TRBJ2-4; with no DNA, the TCRdb D assignment of TRBD2 cannot be verified. This CDR3 contains 18 residues. Germline CDR1 reads MNHNS; CDR2 reads SASEGT. This CDR3 is CASSEWRGTGVAKSIQYF.

The CDR3 here is CASRVRDTNTGELFF. This chain connects TRBV12-3 or TRBV12-4 to TRBJ2-2; as DNA is missing, the TRBD1 call by TCRdb cannot be tested. The CDR3 loop spans 15 amino acids.

V gene TRBV23-1 combines with J gene TRBJ2-1; without DNA, the TCRdb call of TRBD1 cannot be checked. TRBV23-1 is assigned to the ORF class and has an uncertain function. There are 16 residues in the CDR3. The chain's CDR3 is CASSRELGDSNNEQFF.

The genes are TRBV5-1 and TRBJ2-3; the TCRdb D gene call, TRBD2, has no DNA to confirm it. CDR1 and CDR2 (germline): SGHRS, YFSETQ. CDR3 length: 14 residues. The CDR3 reads CASSLGLAAHTQYF.

The V call is TRBV19, the J call TRBJ1-1; TCRdb names TRBD1, which stays unverified in the absence of DNA. This CDR3 is built from 16 residues. Germline V CDR1 and CDR2: LNHDA, SQIVND (reference sequence). CDR3 loop: CASRDGGIVANTEAFF.

The chain combines TRBV5-1 with TRBJ2-5; TCRdb indicates TRBD1, and absent DNA this call remains unverified. The CDR3 contains 12 residues. Germline V CDR1 and CDR2: SGHRS, YFSETQ. CDR3 sequence: CATRTDQETQYF.

The chain is built from TRBV6-1 and TRBJ1-4; TCRdb's D call, TRBD1, is unchecked because there is no DNA. The CDR3 covers 14 residues. Looked up from germline, CDR1 is MNHNS and CDR2 is SASEGT. The CDR3 protein is CASATGLGNEKLFF.

This chain connects TRBV20-1 to TRBJ1-6; as DNA is missing, the TRBD1 call by TCRdb cannot be tested. The germline V gene has CDR1 DFQATT and CDR2 SNEGSKA (reference sequence). This CDR3 has 12 amino acids. The CDR3 sequence: CSARGGGSPLHF.

The chain joins TRBV7-9 to TRBJ2-1; TCRdb lists TRBD2, though no DNA is available to test this call. Germline V CDR1 and CDR2: SEHNR, FQNEAQ (reference sequence). The CDR3 is 13 amino acids. CDR3 sequence: CASSPTSLGEQFF.

The chain carries TRBV7-9 and TRBJ2-6; the TCRdb call, TRBD2, lacks DNA for checking. The CDR3 spans 15 residues. Per the germline V gene, CDR1 is SEHNR and CDR2 is FQNEAQ (reference sequence). The CDR3 here is CASSLEGPGANVLTF.

The chain combines TRBV10-3 with TRBJ2-2. The germline gives CDR1 ENHRY, CDR2 SYGVKD. The CDR3 loop spans 15 amino acids. The CDR3 sequence is CAISESTDLTGELFF.

CDR3 amino acids: CASSVASGVNTGELFF. This chain connects TRBV9 to TRBJ2-2. The length of the CDR3 is 16 residues. Looked up from germline, CDR1 is SGDLS and CDR2 is YYNGEE.

The rearrangement links TRBV20-1 to TRBJ2-3. The V gene's germline CDR1 is DFQATT and CDR2 SNEGSKA (reference sequence). The CDR3 has 12 amino acids. The CDR3 loop reads CSASNQGDTQYF.

V gene TRBV12-3 or TRBV12-4 combines with J gene TRBJ2-5; TCRdb returns TRBD1, unconfirmable since there is no DNA. The CDR3 has 12 amino acids. This CDR3 is CASSLDRGTQYF.

The genes are TRBV3-1 and TRBJ2-7; TCRdb outputs TRBD2, but without DNA this stays unchecked. Germline assignment: CDR1 LGHDT and CDR2 YNNKEL (reference sequence). The CDR3 contains 14 residues. The CDR3 sequence is CASSQDTAVYEQYF.

J is TRBJ2-1 and V is TRBV20-1. The CDR3 is 12 amino acids. Per the germline V gene, CDR1 is DFQATT and CDR2 is SNEGSKA (reference sequence). The CDR3 region is CSARYVTNEQFF.

The V call is TRBV19, the J call TRBJ2-2. The CDR3 extends over 14 amino acids. Germline CDR1 reads LNHDA; CDR2 reads SQIVND (reference sequence). The CDR3 here is CASSIAANTGELFF.

The CDR3 reads CSAKNPEGRKNIQYF. The J gene is TRBJ2-4, the V gene TRBV20-1; TCRdb picks TRBD2, but there is no DNA to check that call. From germline, CDR1 is DFQATT and CDR2 SNEGSKA (reference sequence). CDR3 size: 15 residues.